Below are 21 T cell receptor beta chains sequenced from a single sample in a study of human T cells and chemical hapten exposure. The sample's treatment: therapeutic diphenylcyclopropenone sensitization with weekly scalp DPC. Individual cDNA molecules received unique molecular identifiers in the library. In TCRdb, the reads were re-called with MiXCR into one record per CDR3 protein. The data show just over 2,500 distinct CDR3 sequences, with 46% seen just once and over 9.5% held by the top ten. The sequences come from whole blood, collected before DPC sensitization or 2, 6, or about 24 weeks after (not recorded which). The origin of the receptors is an adult with alopecia areata. Some clones in this sample may be carry-over from other donors' samples. This table probably holds off-target reads from a library built for another chain.

The V gene is TRBV3-1, the J gene TRBJ2-3; D is ambiguous. V dropped 0 bases and J dropped 3 bases, with 1 base sitting between them. Germline V gives CDR1 LGHDT, CDR2 YNNKEL (reference sequence). The CDR3 is 12 residues long. In DNA form, the CDR3 reads TGTGCCAGCAGCCAAGATACAGATACGCAGTATTTT. This encodes CASSQDTDTQYF.

This clonotype was seen a handful of times. The CDR3 DNA reads TGTGCCAGCAGCTTAGTGCGCAGGATAACAACTCCCAACGTCCTGACTTTC. Translating it yields CASSLVRRITTPNVLTF. The J gene is TRBJ2-6, the V gene TRBV7-9; no clear D gene. The CDR3 runs to 17 residues. Trimming cost V 1 base and J 8 bases, with 18 bases left between them. Germline V gene sequence: CDR1 SEHNR, CDR2 FQNEAQ (reference sequence).

V gene TRBV19 combines with J gene TRBJ2-3, with 9 bases identical to TRBD1. With V trimmed by 4 bases and J by 2 bases, 7 bases remained unmatched. This CDR3 is 16 amino acids long. CDR1 is LNHDA, CDR2 SQIVND, per germline (reference sequence). DNA for the CDR3: TGTGCCAGTAGTACAGCTGGGACAGGGCCCACAGATACGCAGTATTTT. It is translated as CASSTAGTGPTDTQYF.

The rearrangement uses TRBV7-6 and TRBJ2-3, with a weak D call TRBD1 (6 bases). There are 13 residues in the CDR3. V was pared by 1 base and J by 6 bases, with 8 bases between. Germline CDR1 SGHVS, CDR2 FNYEAQ. CDR3 amino acids: CASSLERGDTQYF. CDR3 sequence (DNA): TGTGCCAGCAGCTTAGAGAGGGGGGATACGCAGTATTTT.

V gene TRBV5-5 combines with J gene TRBJ2-3, with D possibly being TRBD2 (6 bases). The germline CDR1 and CDR2 sequences are SGHKS and YYEKEE (reference sequence). The CDR3 totals 15 residues. V lost 1 base and J lost 2, with 11 bases in between. The CDR3 loop reads CASSLYGSNTDTQYF. The CDR3 nucleotides read TGTGCCAGCAGCTTGTACGGGAGTAACACAGATACGCAGTATTTT.

Concerning this clonotype: A read error may account for a junction end that differs from germline. The genes are TRBV12-3 or TRBV12-4 and TRBJ2-1; the match to TRBD2 covers 11 bases. The CDR3 contains 15 residues. The CDR3 loop is CASRLAGGPSGEQFF. The CDR3 DNA reads TGTGCCAGCAGGTTAGCGGGAGGGCCCTCTGGTGAGCAGTTCTTC.

The genes are TRBV11-3 and TRBJ2-3; maybe TRBD2 (5 bases). Trimming removed 6 bases from V and 0 bases from J, with 7 bases in between. This CDR3 is built from 13 residues. Germline lookup yields CDR1 SGHNT and CDR2 YENEEA. Here the CDR3 DNA reads TGTGCCAGCAGGTGGAGGAGCACAGATACGCAGTATTTT. Translating it yields CASRWRSTDTQYF.

The chain is built from TRBV5-6 and TRBJ2-7; TRBD1 aligns across 7 bases. Trimming at V came to 4 bases and at J to 2 bases, leaving 6 bases not matched to a gene. CDR1 is SGHDT, CDR2 YYEEEE, per germline. The CDR3 extends over 14 amino acids. In DNA, the CDR3 is TGTGCCAGCAGCCAGACAGGGTATGCCTACGAGCAGTACGTC. Residues: CASSQTGYAYEQYV.

V is TRBV5-8 and J is TRBJ2-7; the D is unclear. The V and J ends lost 0 bases and 2 bases respectively, with 9 bases between them. CDR1 and CDR2 (germline): SGHTS, YDEGEE. CDR3 length: 14 residues. The chain's CDR3 is CASSLGHQPYEQYF. The CDR3 DNA follows: TGTGCCAGCAGCTTGGGACACCAGCCCTACGAGCAGTACTTC. The complete variable domain, with remaining parts taken from reference TRBV5-8 and TRBJ2-7, reads EAGVTQSPTHLIKTRGQQATLRCSPISGHTSVYWYQQALGLGLQFLLWYDEGEERNRGNFPPRFSGRQFPNYSSELNVNALELEDSALYLCASSLGHQPYEQYFGPGTRLTVT.

This chain joins TRBV7-8 and TRBJ1-2; D is uncertain. The CDR3 spans 17 residues. With 5 bases removed from V and 3 bases from J, the gap between germline ends came to 22 bases. CDR1 is SGHVS, CDR2 FQNEAQ, per germline. The CDR3 nucleotides read TGTGCCAGCAGCGACCGGAACCAAGACGGTCTTGACTATGGCTACACCTTC. This encodes CASSDRNQDGLDYGYTF. The entire variable domain, with the rest obtained from reference TRBV7-8 and TRBJ1-2, is as follows: GAGVSQSPRYKVAKRGQDVALRCDPISGHVSLFWYQQALGQGPEFLTYFQNEAQLDKSGLPSDRFFAERPEGSVSTLKIQRTQQEDSAVYLCASSDRNQDGLDYGYTFGSGTRLTVV.

This clonotype is categorized as large. V usage is TRBV10-1 and J usage is TRBJ1-1; D not resolved. V was clipped by 3 bases and J by 1 base, with 12 bases between them. Per the germline V gene, CDR1 is WNHNN and CDR2 is SYGVQD (reference sequence). This CDR3 comprises 15 residues. The CDR3 nucleotides read TGCGCCAGCAGTGAAAGCCACGGAGGGAACACTGAAGCTTTCTTT. The encoded protein is CASSESHGGNTEAFF.

The chain recombines TRBV5-1 with TRBJ2-3, with D tentatively TRBD1 (6 bases). Germline V gene data show CDR1 as SGHRS and CDR2 as YFSETQ. The CDR3 runs 15 residues. V was clipped by 0 bases and J by 2 bases, with 10 bases between them. This chain's CDR3 is CASSLGTEYTDTQYF. The CDR3 region has the DNA TGCGCCAGCAGCTTGGGGACAGAATACACAGATACGCAGTATTTT.

The DNA of the CDR3 is TGTGCCAGCAGCAACACTTTGGCGGATACGCAGTATTTT. Protein product: CASSNTLADTQYF. V is TRBV7-6 and J is TRBJ2-3; D not resolved. This CDR3 spans 13 amino acids. Trimming took 5 bases from V and 6 from J, leaving 12 bases between them. Germline V gene data show CDR1 as SGHVS and CDR2 as FNYEAQ.

This chain connects TRBV20-1 to TRBJ2-7, with TRBD2 identical over 11 bases. Germline CDR1 is DFQATT and CDR2 is SNEGSKA (reference sequence). The CDR3 has 15 residues. Trimming cost V 5 bases and J 0 bases; bases outside gene matches: 6. CDR3 coding DNA: TGCAGTGCTTGGACTAGCGGGCAGGGCTCCTACGAGCAGTACTTC. Translating it yields CSAWTSGQGSYEQYF.

This clonotype was seen more than once but under ten times. The CDR3 here is CASRPTGETEKLFF. In DNA, the CDR3 is TGTGCCAGCAGACCGACAGGGGAGACTGAAAAACTGTTTTTT. The chain recombines TRBV7-6 with TRBJ1-4; 8 nucleotides align to TRBD1. In germline, CDR1 is SGHVS, CDR2 FNYEAQ. V was clipped by 6 bases and J by 7 bases; unmatched bases: 7. CDR3 length: 14 residues.

This chain uses TRBV28 with TRBJ2-3; D is unclear. Trimming took off 4 bases at V and 0 bases at J, with 20 bases between the two ends. Germline assignment: CDR1 MDHEN and CDR2 SYDVKM. The CDR3 is 18 residues long. CDR3 nucleotide sequence: TGTGCCAGCAGTTACCAGCCCCTCCTAGGAGCTAGCACAGATACGCAGTATTTT. As protein: CASSYQPLLGASTDTQYF.

V is TRBV12-3 or TRBV12-4 and J is TRBJ2-1; D is unresolved. Between the trimmed V and J ends, which lost 6 bases and 5 bases, there was a span of 14 bases. This CDR3 has 14 residues. The CDR3 DNA is TGTGCCAGCAGCCGCCTACCACCAAACAATGAGCAGTTCTTC. This codes for CASSRLPPNNEQFF.

This clonotype was seen more than once but under ten times. The chain joins TRBV11-2 to TRBJ2-1; D is possibly TRBD2 (6 bases). V was cut by 5 bases and J by 0 bases, with 14 bases left in between. Germline lookup yields CDR1 SGHAT and CDR2 FQNNGV. There are 16 residues in the CDR3. In DNA, the CDR3 is TGTGCCAGCAGCAGGTTGGCGGGGAGCTCCTACAATGAGCAGTTCTTC. Its translation is CASSRLAGSSYNEQFF.

CDR3 DNA: TGTGCCAGCAGGGGGCGGCGGACCCAGTACTTC. Translation gives CASRGRRTQYF. V usage is TRBV11-2 and J usage is TRBJ2-5; D perhaps matches TRBD1 (5 bases). The germline gives CDR1 SGHAT, CDR2 FQNNGV. This CDR3 has 11 amino acids. V was pared by 6 bases and J by 7 bases, with 9 bases between.

V usage is TRBV20-1 and J usage is TRBJ2-5; the D is unclear. Germline V gene lookup returns CDR1 DFQATT and CDR2 SNEGSKA (reference sequence). Deletions cut 3 bases from V and 2 bases from J, with 10 bases between. This CDR3 has 13 residues. The CDR3 DNA sequence: TGCAGTGCTAGTGGTAGCAGGCAAGAGACCCAGTACTTC. Encoded protein: CSASGSRQETQYF.

The chain's CDR3 is CASSPKTGGVYEQYF. In DNA, the CDR3 is TGTGCCAGCAGCCCCAAGACAGGCGGGGTCTACGAGCAGTACTTC. This chain uses TRBV9 with TRBJ2-7, with D perhaps being TRBD1 or TRBD2 (6 bases each). The CDR3 covers 15 residues. Germline CDR1 reads SGDLS; CDR2 reads YYNGEE. The V and J ends lost 4 bases and 3 bases respectively, with 17 bases between them.